Following are 13 T cell receptor beta chains from one sample sequenced in a study of CD8+ T cells in alopecia areata. cDNA serving as the sequencing template came from extracted, reverse transcribed RNA. Clones were read by immunoSEQ multiplex PCR, and TCRdb kept only the in-frame ones, dropping some. The sample contains 180,000 or so clones, 58% of which appear only once. As to treatment: oral pan-JAK inhibitor, 5-10 mg twice daily. Material: CD4+ T cells sorted from blood, obtained at week 24, from a patient treated with tofacitinib. The receptor set was obtained from a human donor with alopecia areata.

V gene TRBV7-2 combines with J gene TRBJ2-3, with 7 bases lining up with TRBD2. Losses at the gene ends were 5 bases for V and 2 bases for J; bases not matched to a gene: 7. CDR1 is SGHTA and CDR2 is FQGNSA in the germline V gene. The CDR3 spans 15 residues. The chain's CDR3 is CASSAGTTDTDTQYF. The DNA for the CDR3 is TGTGCCAGCAGCGCCGGGACTACCGACACAGATACGCAGTATTTT.

The gene calls are TRBV7-9 and TRBJ1-5, with TRBD1 as a possible D gene (5 bases). Looked up from germline, CDR1 is SEHNR and CDR2 is FQNEAQ (reference sequence). Between the trimmed V and J ends, which lost 5 bases and 5 bases, there was a span of 16 bases. CDR3 length equals 15 residues. The CDR3 coding sequence is TGTGCCAGCAGCCCTTCCTCCGGGGCCGATCAGCCCCAGCATTTT. Its protein product is CASSPSSGADQPQHF.

There are a few counts of this clone. The V and J genes are TRBV29-1 and TRBJ2-5; tentatively, D is TRBD1 (6 bases). The CDR3 sequence is 17 residues long. Trimming left V 1 base short and J 2 bases short, with 20 bases between. In germline, CDR1 is SQVTM, CDR2 ANQGSEA. This chain's CDR3 is CSVEAEDSPMGQETQYF. The CDR3 nucleotides read TGCAGCGTTGAAGCGGAGGACAGCCCGATGGGGCAAGAGACCCAGTACTTC.

On this clone: This CDR3 is also generated by other DNA sequences in the sample. The rearrangement uses TRBV15 and TRBJ2-7, with D possibly TRBD2 on 5 matching bases. Between the trimmed V and J ends, which lost 3 bases and 3 bases, there was a span of 6 bases. The CDR3 has 12 residues. From germline, CDR1 is LNHNV and CDR2 YYDKDF (reference sequence). CDR3 nucleotides: TGTGCCACCAGCAGGGCGGGCTACGAGCAGTACTTC. It encodes CATSRAGYEQYF.

A note on this clone: The sample contains more than one DNA sequence encoding this CDR3. This rearrangement joins TRBV7-9 to TRBJ2-1, with D unclear. The CDR3 extends over 11 amino acids. The germline CDR1 and CDR2 sequences are SEHNR and FQNEAQ (reference sequence). V lost 5 bases, J lost 5 bases, and 4 bases lay in between. The CDR3 spells CASSLDNEQFF. CDR3 DNA: TGTGCCAGCAGCCTTGACAATGAGCAGTTCTTC. Full variable domain (missing parts from reference TRBV7-9 and TRBJ2-1): DTGVSQNPRHKITKRGQNVTFRCDPISEHNRLYWYRQTLGQGPEFLTYFQNEAQLEKSRLLSDRFSAERPKGSFSTLEIQRTEQGDSAMYLCASSLDNEQFFGPGTRLTVL.

The rearrangement links TRBV30 to TRBJ1-1, with 7 bases fitting TRBD1. V was pared by 5 bases and J by 1 base, with 4 bases of the junction left unmatched. CDR3 length: 13 residues. Germline-derived CDR1 and CDR2 are GTSNPN and SVGIG (reference sequence). The CDR3 loop reads CAWDRAANTEAFF. CDR3 nucleotide sequence: TGTGCCTGGGACAGGGCAGCGAACACTGAAGCTTTCTTT.

The gene calls are TRBV10-2 and TRBJ1-1; D is ambiguous. Germline assignment: CDR1 WSHSY and CDR2 SAAADI. The length of the CDR3 is 13 residues. V gave up 6 bases and J gave up 0 bases, with 8 bases separating them. CDR3 sequence (DNA): TGCGCCAGCAGGGGCTACATGAACACTGAAGCTTTCTTT. Its translation: CASRGYMNTEAFF.

This chain joins TRBV5-1 and TRBJ2-1; 8 bases line up with TRBD2. J gave up 6 bases and V 1 base, and 6 bases lay outside the gene matches. The germline gives CDR1 SGHRS, CDR2 YFSETQ. The CDR3 spans 15 residues. The CDR3 sequence is CASSLRAGDGNEQFF. The CDR3 DNA reads TGCGCCAGCAGCTTGAGAGCGGGAGACGGCAATGAGCAGTTCTTC.

This clone was observed a few times. The rearrangement links TRBV7-8 to TRBJ2-1; D unclear. The V gene's germline CDR1 is SGHVS and CDR2 FQNEAQ. The CDR3 has 16 amino acids. Trimming removed 2 bases from V and 7 bases from J, with 18 bases in between. The CDR3 coding sequence is TGTGCCAGCAGCTTAAAACGGATTGGGGTGGGTAATGAGCAGTTCTTC. Translation: CASSLKRIGVGNEQFF.

This sequence joins TRBV23-1 and TRBJ1-4; 10 nucleotides line up with TRBD1. TRBV23-1 qualifies as an ORF whose function is uncertain. The CDR3 spans 18 residues. After removal of 4 bases from V and 0 bases from J, the junction contained 8 bases not matched to a gene. The CDR3 here is CASSPRDRGDSTNEKLFF. CDR3 DNA: TGCGCCAGCAGTCCACGGGACAGGGGAGACTCAACTAATGAAAAACTGTTTTTT.

The rearrangement joins TRBV18 to TRBJ2-2; D is unresolved. The CDR3 length is 14 residues. The V and J ends lost 6 bases and 0 bases respectively, with 8 bases between them. Germline V gene data show CDR1 as KGHSH and CDR2 as LQKENI. The CDR3 here is CASSSDSNTGELFF. CDR3 nucleotide sequence: TGTGCCAGCTCGTCCGACTCGAACACCGGGGAGCTGTTTTTT.

V gene TRBV7-9 combines with J gene TRBJ2-3, with D unclear. From germline, CDR1 is SEHNR and CDR2 FQNEAQ (reference sequence). The germline V and J ends were trimmed by 1 base and 5 bases, with 10 bases remaining between them. This CDR3 is built from 14 residues. The CDR3 reads CASSLVGPVDTQYF. The CDR3, as DNA: TGTGCCAGCAGCTTAGTGGGTCCAGTAGATACGCAGTATTTT.

This clone has a handful of counts. V usage is TRBV7-9 and J usage is TRBJ2-5; 11 nucleotides align to TRBD2. The V segment lost 5 bases and the J segment 2 bases; nucleotides outside the gene matches: 13. The V gene's germline CDR1 is SEHNR and CDR2 FQNEAQ (reference sequence). The CDR3 is made up of 18 amino acids. In nucleotides, the CDR3 is TGTGCCAGCAGCCCCCCCAAGGTGTTAGCGGGAGGGCAAGAGACCCAGTACTTC. Translation gives CASSPPKVLAGGQETQYF.